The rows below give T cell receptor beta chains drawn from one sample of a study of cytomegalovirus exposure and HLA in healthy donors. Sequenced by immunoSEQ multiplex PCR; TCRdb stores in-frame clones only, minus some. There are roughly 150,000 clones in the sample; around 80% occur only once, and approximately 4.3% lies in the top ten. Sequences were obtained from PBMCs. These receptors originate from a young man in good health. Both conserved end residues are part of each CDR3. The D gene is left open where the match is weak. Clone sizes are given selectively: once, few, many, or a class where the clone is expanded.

CDR3: CASSLGGGVSGANVLTF; DNA: TGTGCCAGCAGTTTAGGAGGAGGGGTTTCTGGGGCCAACGTCCTGACTTTC; D: -; J: TRBJ2-6; V: TRBV27; size: -
CDR3: CSGWWRGQETQYF; DNA: TGCAGCGGCTGGTGGCGGGGACAAGAGACCCAGTACTTC; D: -; J: TRBJ2-5; V: TRBV29-1; size: -
CDR3: CASSSSFSSYNEQFF; DNA: TGTGCCAGCAGTTCGAGTTTTTCCTCCTACAATGAGCAGTTCTTC; D: -; J: TRBJ2-1; V: TRBV27; size: -
CDR3: CASSARRLGQNTGELFF; DNA: TGTGCCAGCAGCGCAAGACGACTGGGACAGAACACCGGGGAGCTGTTTTTT; D: -; J: TRBJ2-2; V: TRBV9; size: -
CDR3: CASSVGLAGNEQYF; DNA: TGTGCCAGCAGCGTAGGGCTAGCGGGAAACGAGCAGTACTTC; D: TRBD2; J: TRBJ2-7; V: TRBV9; size: once
CDR3: CSLTGGQKYEAFF; DNA: TGTTCCCTGACCGGCGGACAGAAGTATGAAGCTTTCTTT; D: -; J: TRBJ1-1; V: TRBV7-9; size: -
CDR3: CATGTSGHIGELFF; DNA: TGTGCCACCGGGACTAGCGGACACATCGGGGAGCTGTTTTTT; D: TRBD2; J: TRBJ2-2; V: TRBV10-3; size: -
CDR3: CASSPRDRGRGDTQYF; DNA: TGTGCCAGCAGCCCCCGGGACAGGGGGCGCGGGGATACGCAGTATTTT; D: TRBD1; J: TRBJ2-3; V: TRBV14; size: -
CDR3: CASSYNTNQETQYF; DNA: TGTGCCAGCAGTTACAATACAAACCAAGAGACCCAGTACTTC; D: -; J: TRBJ2-5; V: TRBV6-5; size: -
CDR3: CASSITSRGGYEQYF; DNA: TGTGCCAGTAGTATCACGTCAAGGGGAGGCTACGAGCAGTACTTC; D: -; J: TRBJ2-7; V: TRBV19; size: -
CDR3: CASSPSQTGRSYTF; DNA: TGTGCCAGCAGCCCCTCTCAGACAGGGCGCTCCTACACCTTC; D: TRBD1; J: TRBJ1-2; V: TRBV11-2; size: few
CDR3: CSQLAGQAVGGYEQYF; DNA: TGCAGCCAATTGGCGGGTCAGGCGGTCGGGGGCTACGAGCAGTACTTC; D: -; J: TRBJ2-7; V: TRBV29-1; size: -
CDR3: CASSLEGEGTEAFF; DNA: TGCGCCAGCAGCTTGGAGGGGGAGGGAACTGAAGCTTTCTTT; D: -; J: TRBJ1-1; V: TRBV5-1; size: -
CDR3: CATSRGTSGRTEQFF; DNA: TGTGCCACCAGCAGAGGGACTAGCGGGAGGACTGAGCAGTTCTTC; D: TRBD2; J: TRBJ2-1; V: TRBV15; size: -